The next 8 T cell receptor beta chains were all read from a single sample in a study of identical twins. TCRdb recomputed calls from the 5' RACE reads with MiXCR, one row per CDR3 protein. The sample yields 350,000 to 400,000 distinct CDR3 sequences, approximately 10% seen once. Material: naive T cells sorted from blood. The receptors originated from a woman between 45 and 60 years old in good health.

This clonotype was picked up a small number of times. The gene calls are TRBV24-1 and TRBJ2-2; D unclear. The V end was cut by 0 bases, the J end by 2 bases, with 9 bases between. CDR3 length: 16 amino acids. CDR1 is KGHDR and CDR2 is SFDVKD in the germline V gene. CDR3 loop: CATSDLQGRNTGELFF. The CDR3 region has the DNA TGTGCCACCAGTGATTTGCAAGGTCGCAACACCGGGGAGCTGTTTTTT.

The chain recombines TRBV20-1 with TRBJ2-1; the D gene is possibly TRBD2 (5 bases). With 3 bases removed from V and 0 bases from J, the gap between germline ends came to 15 bases. CDR3 length equals 16 residues. CDR1 and CDR2 (germline): DFQATT, SNEGSKA (reference sequence). The CDR3, as DNA: TGCAGTGCTAGTCCAGCGGAGAAAAGCTCCTACAATGAGCAGTTCTTC. This translates into CSASPAEKSSYNEQFF.

The V gene is TRBV7-6, the J gene TRBJ2-1; D perhaps matches TRBD2 (5 bases). In germline, CDR1 is SGHVS, CDR2 FNYEAQ. The CDR3 sequence is 16 residues long. The V end was cut by 4 bases, the J end by 1 base, with 14 bases between. Written as DNA, the CDR3 is TGTGCCAGCAGCTCATTACTAGGCCTTTCCTACAATGAGCAGTTCTTC. Translated, it gives CASSSLLGLSYNEQFF.

This clonotype showed up just a few times. The chain employs TRBV12-3 or TRBV12-4 and TRBJ1-2; 9 positions agree with TRBD1. This CDR3 has 14 residues. Trimming cost V 6 bases and J 2 bases; bases outside gene matches: 4. The CDR3 nucleotides are TGTGCCAGCAGCCGGGACAGGGTGAACTATGGCTACACCTTC. Protein product: CASSRDRVNYGYTF.

This clonotype came up a few times. The V and J genes are TRBV12-3 or TRBV12-4 and TRBJ2-1; 7 bases match TRBD2. This CDR3 spans 13 amino acids. Unmatched junction bases numbered 5, after V lost 5 bases and J lost 7 bases. As DNA, the CDR3 is TGTGCCAGCAGTATCCCCGGGGGGAATGAGCAGTTCTTC. This encodes CASSIPGGNEQFF.

This clonotype was detected only a few times. The chain couples TRBV4-1 to TRBJ2-3; possibly TRBD2 for D (5 bases). V was trimmed by 0 bases and J by 8 bases, leaving 9 bases between them. Germline V gene data show CDR1 as MGHRA and CDR2 as YSYEKL. The length of the CDR3 is 13 residues. The CDR3 region has the DNA TGCGCCAGCAGCCAAGACTCGGGGAGTACGCAGTATTTT. This sequence encodes CASSQDSGSTQYF.

The V call is TRBV20-1, the J call TRBJ2-1; 8 bases agree with TRBD2. After removal of 0 bases from V and 8 bases from J, the junction contained 6 bases not matched to a gene. The CDR3 has 14 amino acids. Germline V gene data show CDR1 as DFQATT and CDR2 as SNEGSKA (reference sequence). The CDR3 protein is CSARDPGGPHEQFF. CDR3 nucleotides: TGCAGTGCTAGAGATCCGGGAGGGCCCCATGAGCAGTTCTTC.

The J gene is TRBJ1-1, the V gene TRBV5-4; D possibly corresponds to TRBD1 (6 bases). CDR3 size: 13 residues. Germline loops: CDR1 SGHNT, CDR2 YYREEE (reference sequence). Between the trimmed V and J ends, which lost 0 bases and 8 bases, there was a span of 11 bases. The CDR3 DNA sequence: TGTGCCAGCAGCTTGGCAGGGGCACCCGAAGCTTTCTTT. Encoded protein: CASSLAGAPEAFF.